These 9 T cell receptor beta chains share one sample of origin, sequenced in a study of radiation and T cells in renal cell carcinoma. The assay was immunoSEQ multiplex PCR, and TCRdb's table has in-frame clones only and misses some. The sample lists fewer than 200,000 clones; about 88% were seen once. Time point: blood 4 weeks post-SBRT, at nephrectomy. The treatment was: 15 Gy SBRT to primary tumor, nephrectomy 4 weeks later. The source material was blood, sampled from a patient whose treatment included radiotherapy and nephrectomy. These receptors originate from a woman between 45 and 65 years old with renal cell carcinoma.

The rearrangement links TRBV19 to TRBJ2-3, with unresolved D. Germline V CDR1 and CDR2: LNHDA, SQIVND (reference sequence). V shed 3 bases and J shed 4 bases, with 5 bases lying between them. This CDR3 comprises 12 residues. DNA of the CDR3: TGTGCCAGTAGTATCCAAGCAGATACGCAGTATTTT. It codes for CASSIQADTQYF.

This chain links TRBV7-3 with TRBJ1-2; D possibly corresponds to TRBD1 (6 bases). This CDR3 contains 13 residues. Germline values: CDR1 SGHTA, CDR2 FQGTGA. V lost 2 bases and J lost 7, with 11 bases in between. CDR3 sequence: CASSLGQGSGYTF. CDR3 bases: TGTGCCAGCAGCTTAGGGCAGGGGAGTGGCTACACCTTC.

This chain links TRBV6-5 with TRBJ1-2, with D possibly TRBD1 on 5 matching bases. The CDR3 sequence is 13 residues long. With 5 bases removed from V and 7 bases from J, the gap between germline ends came to 14 bases. Germline V gene sequence: CDR1 MNHEY, CDR2 SVGAGI. CDR3 DNA: TGTGCCAGCAGTCGAGGGGCGGGAGGTGGCTACACCTTC. Translated: CASSRGAGGGYTF.

In regard to this clone: Additional DNA sequences in this sample encode the identical CDR3. The rearrangement links TRBV2 to TRBJ1-2; D is possibly TRBD1 (5 bases). Germline V CDR1 and CDR2: SNHLY, FYNNEI. V lost 3 bases and J lost 4, with 12 bases in between. The CDR3 sequence is 14 residues long. The CDR3 loop reads CASSDTQGGYGYTF. As DNA, the CDR3 is TGTGCCAGCAGTGATACCCAGGGAGGCTATGGCTACACCTTC.

This clone has just one count. The chain joins TRBV13 to TRBJ1-2; D uncertain. From germline, CDR1 is PRHDT and CDR2 FYEKMQ (reference sequence). V shed 4 bases and J shed 8 bases, with 11 bases lying between them. The CDR3 loop spans 12 amino acids. The CDR3 nucleotides read TGTGCCAGCAGCTCAGGACTCCAGGGCTACACCTTC. This gives the protein CASSSGLQGYTF.

The CDR3 bases are TGCGCCAGCAGCCAAGATCGGAGTAGCGGGGGCAACAATGAGCAGTTCTTC. Translated, it gives CASSQDRSSGGNNEQFF. V usage is TRBV4-3 and J usage is TRBJ2-1; 9 bases line up with TRBD2. The V gene's germline CDR1 is LGHNA and CDR2 YSLEER. The CDR3 has 17 amino acids. The V gene end was trimmed by 0 bases and the J gene end by 5 bases; junction bases not matched to a gene: 8.

This clone was observed once. The gene calls are TRBV6-1 and TRBJ1-5, with 7 bases that match TRBD1. This CDR3 contains 15 residues. The V segment lost 3 bases and the J segment 2 bases; nucleotides outside the gene matches: 4. The V gene's germline CDR1 is MNHNS and CDR2 SASEGT. CDR3 region: CASSELTGGNQPQHF. The DNA of the CDR3 is TGTGCCAGCAGTGAGCTTACAGGGGGCAATCAGCCCCAGCATTTT.

The chain combines TRBV10-1 with TRBJ2-5; perhaps TRBD1 as D (6 bases). V lost 0 bases and J 2 bases, leaving 10 bases between the germline ends. The V gene's germline CDR1 is WNHNN and CDR2 SYGVQD (reference sequence). This CDR3 comprises 15 residues. The DNA for the CDR3 is TGCGCCAGCAGTGAGTCAGGTCAGGGGCAAGAGACCCAGTACTTC. The encoded protein is CASSESGQGQETQYF.

This rearrangement joins TRBV6-1 to TRBJ1-1, with D unclear. The CDR3 has 13 amino acids. CDR1 is MNHNS and CDR2 is SASEGT in the germline V gene. With 2 bases removed from V and 0 bases from J, the gap between germline ends came to 4 bases. CDR3 nucleotide sequence: TGTGCCAGCAGTGAATGGATGAACACTGAAGCTTTCTTT. It yields the protein CASSEWMNTEAFF.